The source of this T cell receptor (beta chain) is a study of cytomegalovirus exposure and HLA in healthy donors. The study, taken as a whole, reports: Around 18,000 TCR beta sequences were associated with HLA alleles at 0.05 false discovery rate in a later analysis. TCR beta chains associated with HLA were, in a later analysis, more clonally expanded than equally common others. Roughly uniform sequencing depth across donors was assumed, possibly incorrectly.

Primers included in the PCR were 60 Vbeta and 13 Jbeta primers. The protocol was immunoSEQ multiplex PCR, while the TCRdb copy is restricted to in-frame clones and leaves out a portion. The sample records about 110,000 clones, roughly 15% being singletons. This clone was picked up a small number of times. Its cognate antigen is unknown. Trimming removed 5 bases at V and 1 base at J, with 14 bases between. Germline values: CDR1 SGHTA, CDR2 FQGNSA. The CDR3 consists of 15 residues. V and J are TRBV7-2 and TRBJ2-5; unclear D gene. The clonotype was recovered from a female donor in good health and CMV-seronegative. Sequenced: PBMCs. DNA of the CDR3: TGTGCCAGCAGCCGTACCCGATACAGCCAAGAGACCCAGTACTTC. As protein: CASSRTRYSQETQYF.